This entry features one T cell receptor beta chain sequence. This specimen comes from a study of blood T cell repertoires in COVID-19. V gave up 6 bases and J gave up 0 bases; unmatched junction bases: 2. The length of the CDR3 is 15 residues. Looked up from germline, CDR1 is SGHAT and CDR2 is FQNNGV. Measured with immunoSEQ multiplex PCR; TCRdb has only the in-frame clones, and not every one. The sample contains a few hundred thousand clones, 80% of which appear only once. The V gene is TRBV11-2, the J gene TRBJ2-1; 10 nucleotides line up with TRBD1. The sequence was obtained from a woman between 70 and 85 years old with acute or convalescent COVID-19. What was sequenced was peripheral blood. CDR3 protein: CASRGQGSSYNEQFF. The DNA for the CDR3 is TGTGCCAGCAGGGGACAGGGGAGCTCCTACAATGAGCAGTTCTTC.